What follows describes a single T cell receptor beta chain. Its specificity is unknown. This entry comes from a study of T cells in women clearing cervical HPV infection. In the study overall: Case blood was drawn when the lesion was first found; control blood after infection became undetectable. Findings and limits, study-wide: Combining TCR richness with V gene abundances gave around 0.87 AUC.

Measured with immunoSEQ multiplex PCR; TCRdb has only the in-frame clones, and not every one. The sample is made up of tens of thousands of clones, and the top ten hold 1.4% of it. The sequencing sample was made of blood buffy coat. This TCR came from a woman between 18 and 70 years old with a cervical HPV16 infection that either progressed to CIN3+ or cleared (not recorded which).

The CDR3 reads CASKDGGWTNEKLFF. CDR3 DNA (partial): TGTGCCAGCAAGGACGGGGGATGGACTAATGAAAAA. The V gene is TRBV7-2, the J gene TRBJ1-4; TRBD1 might be the D (5 bases). Read sequence stops 3 residues before the CDR3 end, and the germline J gene provides the missing end. CDR3 length equals 15 residues. Germline values: CDR1 SGHTA, CDR2 FQGNSA. The V end lost 7 bases, the J end lost 2 bases, and 14 bases lay between the germline ends.